This passage covers 28 T cell receptor beta chains from one sample sequenced in a study of beta chain features in type 1 diabetes. Sequenced material consisted of expressed TCRB transcripts (all of the isolated RNA was reverse transcribed). Only in-frame clones appear in the TCRdb table, and some are missing; sequencing was by immunoSEQ multiplex PCR. The sample consists of 310,000 or so clones, approximately 10% of them appearing once. The sequenced sample was naive CD4+ T cells from blood. The receptors here all came from a woman in her 30s in good health.

The genes are TRBV5-6 and TRBJ2-1; 13 bases are shared with TRBD2. V lost 1 base and J lost 6; bases outside the gene matches: 10. The germline V gene has CDR1 SGHDT and CDR2 YYEEEE. The CDR3 length is 18 residues. Here the CDR3 DNA reads TGTGCCAGCAGCTTGTTACCACTGGGACTAGCGGGGATCAATGAGCAGTTCTTC. It encodes CASSLLPLGLAGINEQFF.

In the case of this clone: A read error may account for a junction end that differs from germline. This chain joins TRBV15 and TRBJ2-1; 8 bases are shared with TRBD2. The CDR3 is 18 amino acids. CDR1 and CDR2 from the germline V gene are LNHNV and YYDKDF (reference sequence). The CDR3 here is CATRREYSGTSNYNEQFF. The DNA for the CDR3 is TGTGCCACCAGGAGAGAGTACTCCGGGACTAGTAACTACAATGAGCAGTTCTTC.

This clone was observed a handful of times. This chain joins TRBV5-1 and TRBJ2-6; 11 bases are shared with TRBD1. Germline CDR1 reads SGHRS; CDR2 reads YFSETQ. CDR3 length: 19 amino acids. The junction had 9 bases not matched to a gene; V was cut back by 4 bases and J by 0 bases. The CDR3 region is CASSIRDRGIPSGANVLTF. The CDR3 nucleotides are TGCGCCAGCAGCATCCGGGACAGGGGGATTCCCTCTGGGGCCAACGTCCTGACTTTC.

This chain joins TRBV5-6 and TRBJ2-1, with D hard to call. Germline values: CDR1 SGHDT, CDR2 YYEEEE. V was shortened by 4 bases and J by 7 bases, with 6 bases between the two germline ends. The CDR3 sequence is 11 residues long. CDR3 DNA sequence: TGTGCCAGCAGCCTATCAAATGAGCAGTTCTTC. It codes for CASSLSNEQFF.

In this sample, this clone turned up a few times. The V gene is TRBV14, the J gene TRBJ1-5; maybe TRBD1 (6 bases). The CDR3 spans 14 residues. The V gene lost 4 bases and the J gene lost 0 bases, with 7 bases spanning the gap. Germline V lookup: CDR1 SGHDN, CDR2 FVKESK. The CDR3 here is CASSPTGSNQPQHF. The CDR3 nucleotides are TGTGCCAGCAGCCCGACAGGTAGCAATCAGCCCCAGCATTTT.

CDR3 coding DNA: TGTGCCAGCACTCTGGGGCCGAACATCGAGAATACGCAGTATTTT. As protein: CASTLGPNIENTQYF. This rearrangement joins TRBV5-6 to TRBJ2-3, with D possibly TRBD1 on 5 matching bases. This CDR3 is 15 amino acids long. The germline V and J ends were trimmed by 6 bases and 7 bases, with 21 bases remaining between them. The germline V gene encodes CDR1 SGHDT and CDR2 YYEEEE.

V gene TRBV18 combines with J gene TRBJ2-7, with D perhaps TRBD1 (6 bases). Germline lookup yields CDR1 KGHSH and CDR2 LQKENI. This CDR3 has 14 amino acids. Trimming left V 2 bases short and J 4 bases short, with 12 bases between. Here the CDR3 reads CASSPVPRGYEQYF. CDR3 DNA sequence: TGTGCCAGCTCACCAGTTCCCAGGGGTTACGAGCAGTACTTC. The variable domain in full, with the rest retrieved from reference TRBV18 and TRBJ2-7, is NAGVMQNPRHLVRRRGQEARLRCSPMKGHSHVYWYRQLPEEGLKFMVYLQKENIIDESGMPKERFSAEFPKEGPSILRIQQVVRGDSAAYFCASSPVPRGYEQYFGPGTRLTVT.

The rearrangement uses TRBV5-1 and TRBJ2-3, with 7 bases matching TRBD1. This CDR3 has 15 amino acids. The germline CDR1 and CDR2 sequences are SGHRS and YFSETQ. J gave up 2 bases and V 4 bases, and 7 bases lay outside the gene matches. The CDR3 nucleotides read TGCGCCAGCAGCCGGACAGGTGATAACACAGATACGCAGTATTTT. It is translated as CASSRTGDNTDTQYF.

The chain has TRBV29-1 and TRBJ2-2; TRBD2 matches 9 bases. V was clipped by 1 base and J by 6 bases; unmatched bases: 6. CDR1 and CDR2 from the germline V gene are SQVTM and ANQGSEA. There are 15 residues in the CDR3. This CDR3 is CSVEVGSGRSGELFF. The CDR3 coding sequence is TGCAGCGTTGAAGTCGGCAGCGGGAGGTCCGGGGAGCTGTTTTTT.

In this sample, this clone turned up a few times. In nucleotides, the CDR3 is TGTGCCAGCAGCCAGACAGGGGGCGATCAGCCCCAGCATTTT. Its translation: CASSQTGGDQPQHF. V is TRBV5-6 and J is TRBJ1-5; 10 bases agree with TRBD1. V lost 4 bases and J lost 5; bases outside the gene matches: 3. The CDR3 consists of 14 residues. Per germline, CDR1 SGHDT and CDR2 YYEEEE.

CDR3 loop: CAWSRRTAGYTF. DNA for the CDR3: TGTGCCTGGAGCCGACGGACAGCTGGCTACACCTTC. The V call is TRBV30, the J call TRBJ1-2; D may be TRBD1 (6 bases). The germline V gene has CDR1 GTSNPN and CDR2 SVGIG (reference sequence). This CDR3 has 12 residues. With 3 bases removed from V and 7 bases from J, the gap between germline ends came to 12 bases. The full variable domain, in which reference TRBV30 and TRBJ1-2 provide the parts outside the CDR3, is SQTIHQWPATLVQPVGSPLSLECTVEGTSNPNLYWYRQAAGRGLQLLFYSVGIGQISSEVPQNLSASRPQDRQFILSSKKLLLSDSGFYLCAWSRRTAGYTFGSGTRLTVV.

The chain joins TRBV5-1 to TRBJ1-2; TRBD1 agrees at 8 bases. Trimming at V came to 4 bases and at J to 2 bases, leaving 10 bases not matched to a gene. Looked up from germline, CDR1 is SGHRS and CDR2 is YFSETQ. CDR3 size: 16 residues. CDR3 sequence (DNA): TGCGCCAGCAGCCCCCCGGACAGGGAACAAAACTATGGCTACACCTTC. Amino acids: CASSPPDREQNYGYTF.

The V gene is TRBV5-1, the J gene TRBJ2-7, with TRBD1 matching 9 bases. Per germline, CDR1 SGHRS and CDR2 YFSETQ. Germline trimming cut 0 bases from V and 2 bases from J; bases unmatched to any gene: 3. The CDR3 runs 15 residues. Here the CDR3 reads CASSLGDRDTYEQYF. CDR3 sequence (DNA): TGCGCCAGCAGCTTGGGGGACAGGGATACCTACGAGCAGTACTTC.

The chain couples TRBV7-2 to TRBJ1-5; D uncertain. The CDR3 length is 15 residues. Germline V gives CDR1 SGHTA, CDR2 FQGNSA. The V end lost 4 bases, the J end lost 3 bases, and 13 bases lay between the germline ends. This CDR3 reads CASSSRWSPNQPQHF. CDR3 bases: TGTGCCAGCAGCTCAAGGTGGAGCCCCAATCAGCCCCAGCATTTT.

The rearrangement links TRBV6-6 to TRBJ2-5; 7 bases fit TRBD1. Per the germline V gene, CDR1 is MNHNY and CDR2 is SVGAGI (reference sequence). CDR3 length equals 14 residues. V gave up 0 bases and J gave up 7 bases; unmatched junction bases: 5. CDR3 DNA sequence: TGTGCCAGCAGTTACTCGAGGCAGGGGGTGACCCAGTACTTC. As protein: CASSYSRQGVTQYF.

This clone was found a few times. The chain combines TRBV2 with TRBJ2-2, with 10 bases matching TRBD1. In germline, CDR1 is SNHLY, CDR2 FYNNEI. The CDR3 sequence is 14 residues long. With V trimmed by 7 bases and J by 5 bases, 4 bases remained unmatched. CDR3 bases: TGTGCCAGCACGGGACAGGGGTGGACCGGGGAGCTGTTTTTT. Amino acid sequence: CASTGQGWTGELFF.

This clone was seen a few times. In DNA, the CDR3 is TGTGCCAGCAGTCGCGGAGGCTCCTACGAGCAGTACTTC. As protein: CASSRGGSYEQYF. The rearrangement links TRBV6-1 to TRBJ2-7; D may be TRBD2 (5 bases). This CDR3 has 13 residues. The V end was cut by 5 bases, the J end by 0 bases, with 8 bases between. Germline CDR1 and CDR2: MNHNS and SASEGT.

The table lists this clone with a few counts. The V call is TRBV7-9, the J call TRBJ1-2, with TRBD1 identical over 8 bases. The V segment lost 5 bases and the J segment 0 bases; nucleotides outside the gene matches: 5. Per germline, CDR1 SEHNR and CDR2 FQNEAQ (reference sequence). This CDR3 has 15 residues. CDR3 sequence reads: CASSGTGQANYGYTF. The CDR3 nucleotides read TGTGCCAGCAGCGGAACGGGACAGGCTAACTATGGCTACACCTTC.

This clone has more than one count but fewer than ten. The chain uses TRBV9 and TRBJ2-2; TRBD2 agrees at 9 bases. Germline V gene sequence: CDR1 SGDLS, CDR2 YYNGEE. The CDR3 length is 16 residues. The ends lost 4 bases at V and 6 bases at J; junction bases unmatched: 10. For the CDR3, the DNA is TGTGCCAGCAGCCCCCGTTTGGGCGGGAGGGCCGGGGAGCTGTTTTTT. Translation: CASSPRLGGRAGELFF.

A few counts support this clone. The sample contains more than one DNA sequence encoding this CDR3. V usage is TRBV30 and J usage is TRBJ2-5; D remains unclear. The V end lost 0 bases, the J end lost 3 bases, and 5 bases lay between the germline ends. The CDR3 is made up of 12 amino acids. Per the germline V gene, CDR1 is GTSNPN and CDR2 is SVGIG (reference sequence). The CDR3 reads CAWSVTEETQYF. CDR3 in DNA: TGTGCCTGGAGTGTAACGGAAGAGACCCAGTACTTC. Full variable domain (outside the CDR3, taken from reference TRBV30 and TRBJ2-5): SQTIHQWPATLVQPVGSPLSLECTVEGTSNPNLYWYRQAAGRGLQLLFYSVGIGQISSEVPQNLSASRPQDRQFILSSKKLLLSDSGFYLCAWSVTEETQYFGPGTRLLVL.

With regard to this clone: Sequence at one end of the junction differs from germline and may be a read error. The chain carries TRBV4-3 and TRBJ1-4; D ambiguous. The CDR3 sequence is 13 residues long. Germline CDR1 and CDR2: LGHNA and YSLEER. CDR3 nucleotides: TGCGCCAGCAGCAAAGAGGTAGTCGAAAAACTGTTTTTT. Translating gives CASSKEVVEKLFF.

This clone was counted only a few times. V is TRBV28 and J is TRBJ2-7; D is undetermined. The CDR3 totals 13 residues. The germline CDR1 and CDR2 sequences are MDHEN and SYDVKM. V lost 2 bases and J lost 5, with 10 bases in between. The CDR3 DNA reads as TGTGCCAGCAGTTTAGTAGAGCTCCACGAGCAGTACTTC. It yields the protein CASSLVELHEQYF. Full variable domain (outside the CDR3, taken from reference TRBV28 and TRBJ2-7): DVKVTQSSRYLVKRTGEKVFLECVQDMDHENMFWYRQDPGLGLRLIYFSYDVKMKEKGDIPEGYSVSREKKERFSLILESASTNQTSMYLCASSLVELHEQYFGPGTRLTVT.

Only a few counts were recorded for this clone. The V call is TRBV28, the J call TRBJ2-7; maybe TRBD2 (7 bases). Trimming shortened V by 3 bases and J by 4 bases, and 13 bases separated the two germline ends. In germline, CDR1 is MDHEN, CDR2 SYDVKM. The CDR3 is 14 amino acids. CDR3 DNA: TGTGCCAGCAGTTTGGGTGGGGGGGCGTACGAGCAGTACTTC. Encoded protein: CASSLGGGAYEQYF.

This clone was counted between two and nine times. V usage is TRBV11-1 and J usage is TRBJ2-5; 9 bases align to TRBD1. Germline lookup yields CDR1 SGHAT and CDR2 FQDESV (reference sequence). The CDR3 has 17 amino acids. V dropped 2 bases and J dropped 0; count of bases not matched to a gene: 7. CDR3 DNA sequence: TGTGCCAGCAGCTTATCTCCGGGACAGGGACACCAAGAGACCCAGTACTTC. This codes for CASSLSPGQGHQETQYF.

This clone was observed a few times. The chain has TRBV6-1 and TRBJ1-2; D not certain. V was trimmed by 1 base and J by 8 bases, leaving 14 bases between them. Germline CDR1 reads MNHNS; CDR2 reads SASEGT. The CDR3 has 14 amino acids. The DNA for the CDR3 is TGTGCCAGCAGTGAAGGCGCCGAGGGAAGGGGCTACACCTTC. Its translation is CASSEGAEGRGYTF.

The genes are TRBV19 and TRBJ2-2, with D possibly TRBD2 on 7 matching bases. Trimming took 6 bases from V and 3 from J, leaving 14 bases between them. Per germline, CDR1 LNHDA and CDR2 SQIVND (reference sequence). This CDR3 is built from 15 residues. The chain's CDR3 is CASSPGGRYTGELFF. CDR3 sequence (DNA): TGTGCCAGTAGCCCGGGGGGCCGATACACCGGGGAGCTGTTTTTT.

There are a few counts of this clone. The chain combines TRBV10-3 with TRBJ2-1, with TRBD2 matching 8 bases. Germline loops: CDR1 ENHRY, CDR2 SYGVKD. The CDR3 consists of 13 residues. J was trimmed by 5 bases and V by 6 bases; bases with no gene match: 3. This chain's CDR3 is CAISGRDDNEQFF. The CDR3 nucleotides read TGTGCCATCAGCGGGAGGGACGACAATGAGCAGTTCTTC.

The V call is TRBV7-2, the J call TRBJ2-3, with TRBD1 matching 7 bases. V shed 5 bases and J 2 bases; nucleotides not matched to a gene: 10. The CDR3 totals 16 residues. Germline CDR1 is SGHTA and CDR2 is FQGNSA. As DNA, the CDR3 is TGTGCCAGCAGCCTTACCTGGGACAGACCCACAGATACGCAGTATTTT. This sequence encodes CASSLTWDRPTDTQYF.